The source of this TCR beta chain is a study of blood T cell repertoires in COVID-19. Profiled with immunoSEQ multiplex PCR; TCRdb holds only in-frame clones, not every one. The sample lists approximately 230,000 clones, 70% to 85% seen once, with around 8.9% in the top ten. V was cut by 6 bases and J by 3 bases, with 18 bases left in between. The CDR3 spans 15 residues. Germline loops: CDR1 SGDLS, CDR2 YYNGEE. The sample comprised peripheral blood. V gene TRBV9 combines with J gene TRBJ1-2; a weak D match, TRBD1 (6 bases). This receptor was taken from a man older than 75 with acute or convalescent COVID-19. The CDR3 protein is CASNLMTGNYYGYTF. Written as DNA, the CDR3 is TGTGCCAGCAACCTAATGACAGGCAACTACTATGGCTACACCTTC.